Listed below are T cell receptor beta chains from one sample, sequenced in a study of blood T cell repertoires in COVID-19. Using immunoSEQ multiplex PCR, the repertoire was profiled, and TCRdb retains in-frame clones only, with some absent. Of roughly 500,000 clones in the sample, roughly 90% were seen once. The sequenced sample was PBMCs or T cells enriched from blood (not recorded which). The receptors originated from a woman in her 40s who had recovered from COVID-19. CDR3s include the opening cysteine and the closing phenylalanine or tryptophan. The D gene is left open where the match is weak.

TRBJ2-1	TRBV5-1	TRBD2	CASSLSAGGNNEQFF
TRBJ2-7	TRBV5-1	-	CASSGMDMFYEQYF
TRBJ2-7	TRBV11-2	TRBD2	CASSLTSGTYEQYF
TRBJ1-2	TRBV12-3/TRBV12-4	-	CASSTAGHGYTF
TRBJ2-3	TRBV9	-	CASSPKLRRAGTDTQYF
TRBJ2-7	TRBV19	TRBD1	CASSNRDRESYEQYF
TRBJ2-5	TRBV7-8	TRBD1	CASSPRLTGEETQYF
TRBJ1-1	TRBV10-2	TRBD1	CASSATGDEAFF
TRBJ2-1	TRBV7-9	-	CASSFILAIGYNEQFF
TRBJ2-1	TRBV18	TRBD2	CASSPSSGRYYNEQFF
TRBJ2-7	TRBV19	-	CASRNSFSYEQYF
TRBJ2-1	TRBV29-1	-	CSVEEVPGLTRMSSYNEQFF
TRBJ1-2	TRBV5-1	TRBD1	CASRPGTGRWTDYGYTF
TRBJ2-3	TRBV5-1	TRBD2	CASSLVYLAGAPDTQYF
TRBJ2-1	TRBV3-1/TRBV3-2	TRBD2	CASSQEDLAGSYNEQFF
TRBJ2-1	TRBV6-1	TRBD2	CASSEPSSGRAGYNEQFF
TRBJ2-5	TRBV19	-	CASSTLNGPRRGTQYF
TRBJ2-7	TRBV5-6	TRBD1	CASRPGQGYYEQYF
TRBJ2-2	TRBV4-2	-	CASSQVFTSWDTGELFF
TRBJ1-1	TRBV19	-	CASMSTGGTLLAFF
TRBJ1-1	TRBV15	-	CATGVQGLMNTEAFF
TRBJ1-6	TRBV5-1	-	CASSSESRGTSPLHF
TRBJ1-1	TRBV5-1	-	CASSLDRANTEAFF
TRBJ2-3	TRBV7-2	-	CASSLQIGRGDTQYF
TRBJ1-4	TRBV7-2	-	CASSPRGGSEKLFF
TRBJ2-5	TRBV13	TRBD1	CASSSGTGGPETQYF
TRBJ2-7	TRBV4-3	TRBD1	CASSRGQKFYEQYF
TRBJ1-1	TRBV6-2/TRBV6-3	-	CASSAYLWAFF
TRBJ1-3	TRBV7-2	-	CASSYSGTFSGNTIYF
TRBJ1-5	TRBV19	TRBD1	CASDRGQPNQPQHF
TRBJ2-2	TRBV7-8	-	CASSLNGINTGELFF
TRBJ1-2	TRBV6-5	TRBD1	CASTFRGTGGRGYTF
TRBJ2-1	TRBV5-4	TRBD2	CASSLATSGRSYNEQFF
TRBJ2-1	TRBV13	TRBD2	CASSRSIWTRSDDNEQFF
TRBJ2-1	TRBV24-1	-	CATFRSGVEQFF
TRBJ1-5	TRBV12-5	TRBD1	CASAPDRGLSNQPQHF
TRBJ2-3	TRBV7-2	-	CASSFRERSTDTQYF
TRBJ2-3	TRBV12-5	TRBD2	CASGLVRLAGVFRSTDTQYF
TRBJ1-1	TRBV7-9	-	CASSLLRGLAFF
TRBJ1-1	TRBV27	-	CASSLRQGNTEAFF
TRBJ1-5	TRBV5-1	TRBD1	CASSSSGQRNQPQHF
TRBJ1-5	TRBV7-8	-	CASSLEQFSYSNQPQHF
TRBJ1-1	TRBV12-3/TRBV12-4	-	CASTTRGREAFF